A single sample is the source of the 31 T cell receptor beta chains below, sequenced in a study of shared clonotypes between healthy human individuals. Some clones are missing from TCRdb's copy, which holds only in-frame ones; the method was immunoSEQ multiplex PCR. The sample lists millions of clones, around 93% occurring once. Positively selected for CCR7, the CD45RO-negative cells used as naive CD8 cells excluded terminally differentiated effector memory CD45RA+ cells. The sample taken for sequencing was naive CD8+ T cells from PBMCs. The receptors stem from a man aged 18-30 years in good health. Some clones in this sample may be carry-over from other donors' samples.

The V and J genes are TRBV7-9 and TRBJ2-1; D is perhaps TRBD2 (5 bases). The CDR3 spans 11 residues. CDR1 SEHNR and CDR2 FQNEAQ come from the germline V gene (reference sequence). V dropped 7 bases and J dropped 7 bases, with 8 bases sitting between them. The CDR3, as DNA: TGTGCCAGCAAAGCGGCGAATGAGCAGTTCTTC. It specifies CASKAANEQFF.

The chain combines TRBV6-4 with TRBJ2-2; unclear D gene. In germline, CDR1 is MRHNA, CDR2 SNTAGT. V was shortened by 7 bases and J by 7 bases, with 13 bases between the two germline ends. The CDR3 sequence is 13 residues long. CDR3 sequence reads: CASTPTVGGELFF. Here the CDR3 DNA reads TGTGCCAGCACCCCTACAGTTGGCGGGGAGCTGTTTTTT.

This chain uses TRBV27 with TRBJ2-7; the D is unclear. Trimming shortened V by 4 bases and J by 6 bases, and 13 bases separated the two germline ends. Germline V gives CDR1 MNHEY, CDR2 SMNVEV (reference sequence). The CDR3 extends over 13 amino acids. The CDR3 DNA follows: TGTGCCAGCAGTTCCTTACCACGAATCGAGCAGTACTTC. This sequence encodes CASSSLPRIEQYF.

The chain has TRBV5-5 and TRBJ2-2; possible D gene TRBD1, 5 bases. V was cut by 2 bases and J by 2 bases, with 22 bases left in between. The CDR3 sequence is 19 residues long. CDR1 is SGHKS and CDR2 is YYEKEE in the germline V gene (reference sequence). The CDR3 DNA reads as TGTGCCAGCAGCTTTGATCGAGTCCAGGGTCTCCCTAACACCGGGGAGCTGTTTTTT. Its translation: CASSFDRVQGLPNTGELFF.

This clone turned up a few times. V is TRBV11-1 and J is TRBJ2-7; no definite D call. Germline loops: CDR1 SGHAT, CDR2 FQDESV (reference sequence). The CDR3 loop spans 13 amino acids. Trimming removed 3 bases from V and 2 bases from J, with 8 bases in between. CDR3 region: CASSFGRAYEQYF. CDR3 in DNA: TGTGCCAGCAGCTTCGGACGGGCCTACGAGCAGTACTTC.

The rearrangement uses TRBV27 and TRBJ2-1; TRBD1 matches at 9 bases. V shed 2 bases, J shed 0 bases, and the junction held 8 bases outside the gene matches. Per germline, CDR1 MNHEY and CDR2 SMNVEV (reference sequence). The CDR3 runs 18 residues. The CDR3 reads CASSLRQGVRGSYNEQFF. The CDR3 region has the DNA TGTGCCAGCAGTTTACGACAGGGGGTGCGGGGCTCCTACAATGAGCAGTTCTTC.

V gene TRBV9 combines with J gene TRBJ1-2; D might be TRBD1 (6 bases). This CDR3 region has 14 residues. V dropped 3 bases and J dropped 4 bases, with 13 bases sitting between them. CDR1 and CDR2 from the germline V gene are SGDLS and YYNGEE. In DNA form, the CDR3 reads TGTGCCAGCAGCGAACAGGGAGGATCCTATGGCTACACCTTC. It translates to CASSEQGGSYGYTF. The full variable domain, in which reference TRBV9 and TRBJ1-2 provide the parts outside the CDR3, is DSGVTQTPKHLITATGQRVTLRCSPRSGDLSVYWYQQSLDQGLQFLIQYYNGEERAKGNILERFSAQQFPDLHSELNLSSLELGDSALYFCASSEQGGSYGYTFGSGTRLTVV.

The gene calls are TRBV4-1 and TRBJ1-5; no reliable D call. The CDR3 has 14 residues. In germline, CDR1 is MGHRA, CDR2 YSYEKL. V was clipped by 4 bases and J by 0 bases, with 7 bases between them. CDR3 in DNA: TGCGCCAGCAGCCTGAGCTATAGCAATCAGCCCCAGCATTTT. Amino acid sequence: CASSLSYSNQPQHF.

This clone has just a few counts. The rearrangement uses TRBV29-1 and TRBJ2-2; 7 nucleotides line up with TRBD1. Germline V gene sequence: CDR1 SQVTM, CDR2 ANQGSEA. Unmatched junction bases numbered 7, after V lost 7 bases and J lost 2 bases. The length of the CDR3 is 14 residues. This chain's CDR3 is CSGPQGSNTGELFF. In DNA form, the CDR3 reads TGCAGCGGACCACAGGGGTCCAACACCGGGGAGCTGTTTTTT.

The gene calls are TRBV28 and TRBJ1-5; 8 bases map to TRBD1. J was trimmed by 6 bases and V by 6 bases; bases with no gene match: 7. Germline-derived CDR1 and CDR2 are MDHEN and SYDVKM. CDR3 length: 14 residues. Here the CDR3 reads CASSSRTGRQPQHF. In DNA form, the CDR3 reads TGTGCCAGCAGCTCCCGGACAGGGCGTCAGCCCCAGCATTTT.

This chain uses TRBV7-9 with TRBJ2-7; 11 bases fit TRBD2. Germline lookup yields CDR1 SEHNR and CDR2 FQNEAQ (reference sequence). Trimming at V came to 4 bases and at J to 6 bases, leaving 8 bases not matched to a gene. The CDR3 length is 15 residues. Written as DNA, the CDR3 is TGTGCCAGCAGCTATAGAGAGACTAGCGGGACCGAGCAGTACTTC. This codes for CASSYRETSGTEQYF.

The V call is TRBV5-5, the J call TRBJ1-3; D ambiguous. CDR1 SGHKS and CDR2 YYEKEE come from the germline V gene (reference sequence). This CDR3 spans 14 amino acids. V was trimmed by 4 bases and J by 0 bases, leaving 8 bases between them. The DNA for the CDR3 is TGTGCCAGCAGCCCTTCCTTCTCTGGAAACACCATATATTTT. Encoded protein: CASSPSFSGNTIYF.

The J gene is TRBJ1-2, the V gene TRBV10-3; D is uncertain. CDR1 is ENHRY and CDR2 is SYGVKD in the germline V gene. The CDR3 loop spans 11 amino acids. Trimming stripped 2 bases from V and 7 bases from J, with 5 bases between. The CDR3 here is CAISETGGYTF. The CDR3 DNA is TGTGCCATCAGTGAGACCGGTGGCTACACCTTC.

J is TRBJ2-1 and V is TRBV19, with a possible D match to TRBD2 (6 bases). The CDR3 extends over 15 amino acids. The V gene lost 6 bases and the J gene lost 0 bases, with 12 bases spanning the gap. The germline CDR1 and CDR2 sequences are LNHDA and SQIVND (reference sequence). CDR3 nucleotides: TGTGCCAGTAGGGCAGAGGGAGGCTCCTACAATGAGCAGTTCTTC. It is translated as CASRAEGGSYNEQFF. The full variable domain, its missing parts supplied by reference TRBV19 and TRBJ2-1, is DGGITQSPKYLFRKEGQNVTLSCEQNLNHDAMYWYRQDPGQGLRLIYYSQIVNDFQKGDIAEGYSVSREKKESFPLTVTSAQKNPTAFYLCASRAEGGSYNEQFFGPGTRLTVL.

The chain has TRBV11-2 and TRBJ1-1; D remains unclear. CDR1 and CDR2 from the germline V gene are SGHAT and FQNNGV. Trimming pared 2 bases from V and 4 bases from J, leaving 11 bases between. This CDR3 contains 14 residues. CDR3 protein: CASSLNKYGTEAFF. As DNA, the CDR3 is TGTGCCAGCAGCTTAAACAAATACGGCACTGAAGCTTTCTTT.

The rearrangement uses TRBV7-6 and TRBJ2-7; 9 bases align to TRBD2. This CDR3 has 14 amino acids. J gave up 3 bases and V 5 bases, and 5 bases lay outside the gene matches. Germline V gives CDR1 SGHVS, CDR2 FNYEAQ. The CDR3 sequence is CASSAQTSGYEQYF. CDR3 nucleotide sequence: TGTGCCAGCAGCGCCCAGACTAGCGGCTACGAGCAGTACTTC.

The chain has TRBV27 and TRBJ2-5, with D perhaps TRBD2 (6 bases). This CDR3 has 15 residues. Between the trimmed V and J ends, which lost 5 bases and 7 bases, there was a span of 20 bases. The germline V gene has CDR1 MNHEY and CDR2 SMNVEV (reference sequence). The DNA for the CDR3 is TGTGCCAGCAGTCACCTCTCGGGAGACGGGCGGACCCAGTACTTC. Translation: CASSHLSGDGRTQYF.

The V gene is TRBV9, the J gene TRBJ1-4; maybe TRBD1 (5 bases). V lost 4 bases to trimming and J lost 7 bases, with 17 bases between them. Germline V gene data show CDR1 as SGDLS and CDR2 as YYNGEE. This CDR3 has 15 residues. CDR3 sequence reads: CASSKEYGATEKLFF. The CDR3 bases are TGTGCCAGCAGCAAGGAGTACGGGGCAACTGAAAAACTGTTTTTT.

This clone was observed a few times. This chain joins TRBV7-9 and TRBJ1-2; unclear D gene. V lost 0 bases, J lost 7 bases, and 12 bases lay in between. The CDR3 runs 14 residues. Germline V CDR1 and CDR2: SEHNR, FQNEAQ (reference sequence). The CDR3 here is CASSLAVDPGGYTF. CDR3 in DNA: TGTGCCAGCAGCTTAGCTGTAGATCCGGGTGGCTACACCTTC.

This chain connects TRBV11-2 to TRBJ1-5; TRBD1 agrees at 9 bases. After removal of 4 bases from V and 7 bases from J, the junction contained 11 bases not matched to a gene. Germline V lookup: CDR1 SGHAT, CDR2 FQNNGV. CDR3 length: 16 amino acids. This CDR3 is CASSSPGTGFGQPQHF. For the CDR3, the DNA is TGTGCCAGCAGCTCTCCCGGGACAGGGTTCGGGCAGCCCCAGCATTTT.

Written as DNA, the CDR3 is TGTGCCCTCGATAGGGAGGACTATGGCTACACCTTC. This codes for CALDREDYGYTF. This chain connects TRBV7-2 to TRBJ1-2; D is unclear. The germline CDR1 and CDR2 sequences are SGHTA and FQGNSA. The CDR3 is made up of 12 amino acids. V shed 11 bases and J shed 3 bases, with 13 bases lying between them.

With regard to this clone: Additional DNA sequences in this sample encode the identical CDR3. V is TRBV19 and J is TRBJ1-1, with unresolved D. Trimming pared 5 bases from V and 4 bases from J, leaving 11 bases between. The length of the CDR3 is 13 residues. CDR1 and CDR2 (germline): LNHDA, SQIVND (reference sequence). As DNA, the CDR3 is TGTGCCAGTAGTCTTGGGGTGGGCACTGAAGCTTTCTTT. The encoded protein is CASSLGVGTEAFF.

The chain uses TRBV7-2 and TRBJ2-3; no definite D call. Germline V gene lookup returns CDR1 SGHTA and CDR2 FQGNSA. Trimming stripped 5 bases from V and 1 base from J, with 22 bases between. The CDR3 is 18 residues long. In nucleotides, the CDR3 is TGTGCCAGCAGCCTACGTGCCGCCAGAGACGTCGGCACAGATACGCAGTATTTT. Its protein is CASSLRAARDVGTDTQYF.

This clone is a singleton in its sample. In the same sample, other DNA sequences code for this CDR3. The chain recombines TRBV4-1 with TRBJ2-7; D is unclear. Trimming removed 1 base from V and 2 bases from J, with 6 bases in between. The germline gives CDR1 MGHRA, CDR2 YSYEKL. CDR3 length equals 13 residues. The CDR3 DNA sequence: TGCGCCAGCAGCCAAGTCTTAACCTACGAGCAGTACTTC. Its protein is CASSQVLTYEQYF.

The rearrangement joins TRBV2 to TRBJ2-2, with D perhaps matching TRBD2 (6 bases). The V and J ends lost 8 bases and 5 bases respectively, with 24 bases between them. The V gene's germline CDR1 is SNHLY and CDR2 FYNNEI. The CDR3 totals 17 residues. In DNA, the CDR3 is TGTGCCAGCGGATCGCTTAAGGGGACTTCCCTAACCGGGGAGCTGTTTTTT. Translated: CASGSLKGTSLTGELFF.

The rearrangement uses TRBV27 and TRBJ1-5, with unresolved D. The CDR3 runs 13 residues. Germline V gene data show CDR1 as MNHEY and CDR2 as SMNVEV (reference sequence). Trimming removed 8 bases at V and 6 bases at J, with 14 bases between. CDR3 amino acids: CASSLQDGQPQHF. CDR3 sequence (DNA): TGTGCCAGCTCCCTCCAGGATGGTCAGCCCCAGCATTTT.

This rearrangement joins TRBV5-1 to TRBJ2-3; possible D gene TRBD1, 5 bases. Germline CDR1 is SGHRS and CDR2 is YFSETQ. The CDR3 totals 15 residues. The ends were cut back, 4 bases at V and 0 bases at J, with 12 bases in the middle. CDR3 bases: TGCGCCAGCAGCAACCTCGACAGTAGCACAGATACGCAGTATTTT. Protein: CASSNLDSSTDTQYF.

The chain joins TRBV5-4 to TRBJ2-1, with TRBD2 matching 10 bases. Germline trimming cut 4 bases from V and 7 bases from J; bases unmatched to any gene: 5. Germline V lookup: CDR1 SGHNT, CDR2 YYREEE (reference sequence). The CDR3 totals 14 residues. DNA of the CDR3: TGTGCCAGCAGCCCCACGACTAGCGGGAATGAGCAGTTCTTC. Amino acids: CASSPTTSGNEQFF.

This clone was seen only a few times. The chain employs TRBV13 and TRBJ1-1; D perhaps matches TRBD1 (6 bases). This CDR3 has 16 amino acids. The V end lost 5 bases, the J end lost 0 bases, and 16 bases lay between the germline ends. CDR1 is PRHDT, CDR2 FYEKMQ, per germline (reference sequence). The CDR3 loop is CASSPGENALNTEAFF. The CDR3, as DNA: TGTGCCAGCAGCCCAGGGGAAAATGCCCTGAACACTGAAGCTTTCTTT. Variable domain in full (rest from reference TRBV13 and TRBJ1-1): AAGVIQSPRHLIKEKRETATLKCYPIPRHDTVYWYQQGPGQDPQFLISFYEKMQSDKGSIPDRFSAQQFSDYHSELNMSSLELGDSALYFCASSPGENALNTEAFFGQGTRLTVV.

The chain uses TRBV5-6 and TRBJ1-1, with TRBD1 identical over 8 bases. The germline gives CDR1 SGHDT, CDR2 YYEEEE. The CDR3 runs to 16 residues. V lost 0 bases, J lost 0 bases, and 4 bases stayed unmatched. CDR3 nucleotides: TGTGCCAGCAGCTTGGTCTACAGGGGGATGAACACTGAAGCTTTCTTT. Translating it yields CASSLVYRGMNTEAFF. The full variable domain, in which reference TRBV5-6 and TRBJ1-1 provide the parts outside the CDR3, is DAGVTQSPTHLIKTRGQQVTLRCSPKSGHDTVSWYQQALGQGPQFIFQYYEEEERQRGNFPDRFSGHQFPNYSSELNVNALLLGDSALYLCASSLVYRGMNTEAFFGQGTRLTVV.

The CDR3: CASSDPGGTGNTIYF. The CDR3 coding sequence is TGTGCCAGCAGTGACCCTGGGGGGACTGGAAACACCATATATTTT. This sequence joins TRBV25-1 and TRBJ1-3; weak D call: TRBD1 (5 bases). The CDR3 sequence is 15 residues long. CDR1 and CDR2 from the germline V gene are MGHDK and SYGVNS. V lost 3 bases, J lost 2 bases, and 11 bases lay in between.